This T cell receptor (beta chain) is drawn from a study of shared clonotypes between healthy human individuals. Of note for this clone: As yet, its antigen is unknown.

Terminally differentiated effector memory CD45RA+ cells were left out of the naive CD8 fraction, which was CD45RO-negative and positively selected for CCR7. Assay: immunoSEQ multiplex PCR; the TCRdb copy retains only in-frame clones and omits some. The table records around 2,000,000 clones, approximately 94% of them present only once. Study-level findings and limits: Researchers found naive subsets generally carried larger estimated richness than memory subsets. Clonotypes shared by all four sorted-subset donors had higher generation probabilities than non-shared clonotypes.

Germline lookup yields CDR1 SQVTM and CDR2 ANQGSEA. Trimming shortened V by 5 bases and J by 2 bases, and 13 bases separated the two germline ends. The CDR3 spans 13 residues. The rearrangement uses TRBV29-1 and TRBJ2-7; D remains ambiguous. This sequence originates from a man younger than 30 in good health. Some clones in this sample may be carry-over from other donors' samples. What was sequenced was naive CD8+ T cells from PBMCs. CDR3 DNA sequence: TGCAGCGTTCTTCTCTTGGGCGCCTACGAGCAGTACTTC. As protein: CSVLLLGAYEQYF.